The next 6 T cell receptor beta chains were all read from a single sample in a study of HIV-infected patients and healthy controls. About 550 ng RNA was reverse transcribed with alpha and beta constant-region primers. Using multiplexing indices, alpha and beta chain libraries were generated apart by chain-specific third strand synthesis. In TCRdb, the 5' RACE reads were re-called with MiXCR into one record per CDR3 protein. The table has about 9,600 distinct CDR3 sequences, 7.3% seen once. All unsorted peripheral T cells were captured because whole blood was used without fractionation. The starting material was blood, obtained before antiretroviral therapy. The receptors were sampled from an adult with HIV infection.

There are many counts of this clonotype. The chain couples TRBV7-3 to TRBJ2-2; 10 bases are shared with TRBD1. The CDR3 is 15 amino acids. CDR1 and CDR2 from the germline V gene are SGHTA and FQGTGA. J gave up 6 bases and V 3 bases, and 4 bases lay outside the gene matches. In nucleotides, the CDR3 is TGTGCCAGCAGCTTGACAGGGGGCGCCTCCGGGGAGCTGTTTTTT. Amino acid sequence: CASSLTGGASGELFF. The full variable domain, rest sourced from reference TRBV7-3 and TRBJ2-2, is GAGVSQTPSNKVTEKGKYVELRCDPISGHTALYWYRQSLGQGPEFLIYFQGTGAADDSGLPNDRFFAVRPEGSVSTLKIQRTERGDSAVYLCASSLTGGASGELFFGEGSRLTVL.

At least ten counts were recorded for this clonotype. The chain carries TRBV29-1 and TRBJ1-6, with 7 bases lining up with TRBD1. Germline trimming cut 7 bases from V and 5 bases from J; bases unmatched to any gene: 2. The CDR3 contains 12 residues. CDR1 is SQVTM and CDR2 is ANQGSEA in the germline V gene. The CDR3 spells CSAQGDNSPLHF. The CDR3 DNA reads TGCAGCGCTCAGGGGGATAATTCACCCCTCCACTTT.

This clonotype was seen repeatedly, ten times or more. The rearrangement links TRBV19 to TRBJ2-1; tentative D call: TRBD1 (5 bases). The CDR3 contains 12 residues. The germline V and J ends were trimmed by 4 bases and 10 bases, with 11 bases remaining between them. Per the germline V gene, CDR1 is LNHDA and CDR2 is SQIVND (reference sequence). Written as DNA, the CDR3 is TGTGCCAGTAGTACAGGGCGTCGGGAGCAGTTCTTC. This encodes CASSTGRREQFF.

This clonotype was picked up a small number of times. V gene TRBV24-1 combines with J gene TRBJ2-2, with D perhaps TRBD1 or TRBD2 (6 bases each). CDR1 and CDR2 (germline): KGHDR, SFDVKD. V was clipped by 1 base and J by 5 bases, with 7 bases between them. The CDR3 totals 14 residues. CDR3: CATSDLGGTGELFF. CDR3 nucleotide sequence: TGTGCCACCAGTGATTTAGGGGGGACCGGGGAGCTGTTTTTT.

This clonotype was recorded at least ten times. The chain combines TRBV20-1 with TRBJ1-2, with D maybe TRBD1 (6 bases). Germline V gene data show CDR1 as DFQATT and CDR2 as SNEGSKA (reference sequence). The CDR3 is 14 amino acids. The V end was cut by 0 bases, the J end by 4 bases, with 12 bases between. CDR3 loop: CSARDRRTVYGYTF. Here the CDR3 DNA reads TGCAGTGCTAGAGATCGTCGGACAGTCTATGGCTACACCTTC.

Ten or more counts support this clonotype. The chain is built from TRBV9 and TRBJ2-4; 12 positions agree with TRBD1. This CDR3 spans 15 amino acids. Germline trimming cut 4 bases from V and 6 bases from J; bases unmatched to any gene: 5. Germline assignment: CDR1 SGDLS and CDR2 YYNGEE. The CDR3 is CASSPSGQGANIQYF. CDR3 coding DNA: TGTGCCAGCAGCCCTTCGGGACAGGGGGCAAACATTCAGTACTTC.